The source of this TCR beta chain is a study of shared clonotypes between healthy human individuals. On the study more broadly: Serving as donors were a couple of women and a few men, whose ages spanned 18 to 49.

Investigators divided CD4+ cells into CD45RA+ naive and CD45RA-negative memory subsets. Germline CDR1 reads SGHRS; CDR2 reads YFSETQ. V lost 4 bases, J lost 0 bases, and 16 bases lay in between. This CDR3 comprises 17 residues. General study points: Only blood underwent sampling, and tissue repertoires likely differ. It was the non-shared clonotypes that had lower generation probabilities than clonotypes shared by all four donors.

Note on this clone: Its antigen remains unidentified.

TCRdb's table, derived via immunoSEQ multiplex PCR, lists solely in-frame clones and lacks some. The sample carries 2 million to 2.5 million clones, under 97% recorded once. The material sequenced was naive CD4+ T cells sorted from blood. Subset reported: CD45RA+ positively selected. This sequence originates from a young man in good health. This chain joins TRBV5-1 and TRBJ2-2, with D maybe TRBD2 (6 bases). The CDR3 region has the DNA TGCGCCAGCAGCCCTCGAGGTGGAGGGGCGAACACCGGGGAGCTGTTTTTT. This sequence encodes CASSPRGGGANTGELFF.